This TCR beta chain was recorded in a study of regulatory T cells in long-lasting Graves disease. Overall study context: Newly diagnosed Graves' patients took antithyroid drugs under 3 months.

Indicated time point: newly diagnosed GD, antithyroid drugs for less than 3 months. Making the TCR library involved RNA that had been extracted from PBMCs. The germline CDR1 and CDR2 sequences are SGHAT and FQNNGV. The CDR3 has 12 amino acids. Trimming took 1 base from V and 9 from J, leaving 10 bases between them. Assembly of TCR beta libraries relied on iRepertoire HTBI primers together with Arm-PCR of CDR3 regions. TCRdb processed the multiplex PCR reads anew with MiXCR; each CDR3 protein has one entry. This table holds around 500,000 distinct CDR3 sequences, around 12% found once. This sample also belongs to another study, concerning T cells in Graves' hyperthyroidism and ophthalmopathy.

The sequence derives from a woman aged 30 to 39 with Graves disease. This specimen was peripheral blood mononuclear cells (PBMCs), taken at new diagnosis, from a patient treated with antithyroid drugs. The chain employs TRBV11-2 and TRBJ2-7; D gene unclear. CDR3: CASSLVSLRQYF. The CDR3 nucleotides are TGTGCCAGCAGCTTAGTGTCACTACGGCAGTACTTC.